Shown below are 9 T cell receptor beta chains from a single sample sequenced in a study of T cells in tuberculosis (dated by TCRdb to 2016 to 2019). The library was obtained by the immunoSEQ multiplex PCR assay. The source is immuneACCESS, and TCRdb retained only in-frame sequences with V and J called. Part of the clones is not carried over; for the studies checked, unresolved V genes explain less than half of this, and the remainder is unexplained. The sample yields about 43,000 clones; around 94% were counted once. The biggest ten clones account for roughly 2% of the sample. The material sequenced was PBMCs. These receptors were taken from a donor between 5 and 29 years old with latent tuberculosis or without tuberculosis infection. Some clones in this sample may be carry-over from other donors' samples.

This rearrangement joins TRBV27 to TRBJ2-1; 14 bases line up with TRBD2. The CDR3 runs 18 residues. V shed 5 bases and J 5 bases; nucleotides not matched to a gene: 11. The germline V gene has CDR1 MNHEY and CDR2 SMNVEV (reference sequence). The CDR3 bases are TGTGCCAGCAGTACGGGACTAGCGGGAGCCCCCCTAAACAATGAGCAGTTCTTC. Its protein product is CASSTGLAGAPLNNEQFF.

Points on this clone: The same CDR3 arises from other DNA sequences in this sample as well. The rearrangement links TRBV30 to TRBJ1-5; D is ambiguous. Trimming left V 0 bases short and J 5 bases short, with 8 bases between. The CDR3 runs to 13 residues. Per the germline V gene, CDR1 is GTSNPN and CDR2 is SVGIG (reference sequence). The CDR3 DNA sequence: TGTGCCTGGAGTGTAGGGAGAGATCAGCCCCAGCATTTT. It is translated as CAWSVGRDQPQHF.

J is TRBJ1-5 and V is TRBV6-5, with 10 positions matching TRBD1. The CDR3 contains 15 residues. Unmatched junction bases numbered 0, after V lost 2 bases and J lost 2 bases. In germline, CDR1 is MNHEY, CDR2 SVGAGI. In DNA form, the CDR3 reads TGTGCCAGCAGTTACGGGACAGGGGGCAATCAGCCCCAGCATTTT. Its translation: CASSYGTGGNQPQHF.

This clone was counted once. The chain has TRBV15 and TRBJ1-5; a possible D gene is TRBD1 (5 bases). CDR3 length equals 16 residues. V was trimmed by 2 bases and J by 0 bases, leaving 11 bases between them. Germline V gene lookup returns CDR1 LNHNV and CDR2 YYDKDF (reference sequence). The CDR3 DNA sequence: TGTGCCACCAGCAGAAGACAGTTCTATAGCAATCAGCCCCAGCATTTT. Protein product: CATSRRQFYSNQPQHF.

The V gene is TRBV5-6, the J gene TRBJ2-7, with a tentative D call TRBD2 (5 bases). CDR1 is SGHDT and CDR2 is YYEEEE in the germline V gene. CDR3 size: 14 residues. Trimming took 0 bases from V and 3 from J, leaving 10 bases between them. Here the CDR3 reads CASSLGTLNYEQYF. CDR3 nucleotides: TGTGCCAGCAGCTTGGGGACTTTGAACTACGAGCAGTACTTC.

This chain uses TRBV7-2 with TRBJ1-1, with TRBD1 as a possible D gene (5 bases). Trimming cost V 1 base and J 3 bases, with 9 bases left between them. The germline gives CDR1 SGHTA, CDR2 FQGNSA. The CDR3 is made up of 14 amino acids. The CDR3 DNA follows: TGTGCCAGCAGCTTAGATGGGGCGTACACTGAAGCTTTCTTT. As protein: CASSLDGAYTEAFF. The entire variable domain, with the rest obtained from reference TRBV7-2 and TRBJ1-1, is as follows: GAGVSQSPSNKVTEKGKDVELRCDPISGHTALYWYRQSLGQGLEFLIYFQGNSAPDKSGLPSDRFSAERTGGSVSTLTIQRTQQEDSAVYLCASSLDGAYTEAFFGQGTRLTVV.

V is TRBV5-4 and J is TRBJ2-3, with 9 bases identical to TRBD2. The V gene's germline CDR1 is SGHNT and CDR2 YYREEE (reference sequence). The V segment lost 3 bases and the J segment 3 bases; nucleotides outside the gene matches: 5. The CDR3 totals 15 residues. Written as DNA, the CDR3 is TGTGCCAGCAGCTCTCCGAGCGGGAGGACAGATACGCAGTATTTT. Its protein is CASSSPSGRTDTQYF. Filled out from reference TRBV5-4 and TRBJ2-3, the complete variable domain reads ETGVTQSPTHLIKTRGQQVTLRCSSQSGHNTVSWYQQALGQGPQFIFQYYREEENGRGNFPPRFSGLQFPNYSSELNVNALELDDSALYLCASSSPSGRTDTQYFGPGTRLTVL.

This chain joins TRBV19 and TRBJ1-1; a possible D gene is TRBD1 (6 bases). There are 14 residues in the CDR3. Trimming removed 1 base from V and 6 bases from J, with 12 bases in between. CDR1 and CDR2 from the germline V gene are LNHDA and SQIVND (reference sequence). CDR3 DNA: TGTGCCAGTAGTATAGTGATAGGGGGATCTGAAGCTTTCTTT. Translated, it gives CASSIVIGGSEAFF.

The chain carries TRBV28 and TRBJ1-5; the match to TRBD1 covers 8 bases. CDR1 and CDR2 (germline): MDHEN, SYDVKM. The CDR3 consists of 16 residues. Trimming removed 5 bases from V and 1 base from J; junction bases left unmatched: 7. The CDR3 loop reads CASSKGQAGSNQPQHF. CDR3 coding DNA: TGTGCCAGCAGTAAGGGACAGGCCGGGAGCAATCAGCCCCAGCATTTT. The whole variable domain, remainder taken from reference TRBV28 and TRBJ1-5, is DVKVTQSSRYLVKRTGEKVFLECVQDMDHENMFWYRQDPGLGLRLIYFSYDVKMKEKGDIPEGYSVSREKKERFSLILESASTNQTSMYLCASSKGQAGSNQPQHFGDGTRLSIL.